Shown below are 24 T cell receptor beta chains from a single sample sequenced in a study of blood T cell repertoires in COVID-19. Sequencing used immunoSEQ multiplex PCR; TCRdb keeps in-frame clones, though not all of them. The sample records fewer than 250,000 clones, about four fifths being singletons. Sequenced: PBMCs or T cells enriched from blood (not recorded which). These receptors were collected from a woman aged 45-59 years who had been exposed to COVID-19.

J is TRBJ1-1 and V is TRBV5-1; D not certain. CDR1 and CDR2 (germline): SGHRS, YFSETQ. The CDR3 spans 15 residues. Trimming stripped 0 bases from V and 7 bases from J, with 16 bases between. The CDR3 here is CASSLEAAGLDEAFF. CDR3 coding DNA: TGCGCCAGCAGCTTGGAGGCAGCAGGACTGGATGAAGCTTTCTTT.

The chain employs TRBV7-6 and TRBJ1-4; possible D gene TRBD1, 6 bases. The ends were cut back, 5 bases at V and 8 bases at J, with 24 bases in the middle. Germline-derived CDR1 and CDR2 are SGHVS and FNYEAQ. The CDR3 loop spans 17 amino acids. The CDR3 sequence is CASSRTSRGYSREKLFF. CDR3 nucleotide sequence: TGTGCCAGCAGCCGGACCTCTAGGGGGTACTCAAGGGAAAAACTGTTTTTT. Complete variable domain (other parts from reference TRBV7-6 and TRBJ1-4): GAGVSQSPRYKVTKRGQDVALRCDPISGHVSLYWYRQALGQGPEFLTYFNYEAQQDKSGLPNDRFSAERPEGSISTLTIQRTEQRDSAMYRCASSRTSRGYSREKLFFGSGTQLSVL.

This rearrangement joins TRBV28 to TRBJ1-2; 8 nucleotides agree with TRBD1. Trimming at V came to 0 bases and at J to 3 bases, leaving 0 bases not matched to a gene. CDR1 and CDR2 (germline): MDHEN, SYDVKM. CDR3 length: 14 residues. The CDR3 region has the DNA TGTGCCAGCAGTTTATGGGACAGGGACTATGGCTACACCTTC. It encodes CASSLWDRDYGYTF.

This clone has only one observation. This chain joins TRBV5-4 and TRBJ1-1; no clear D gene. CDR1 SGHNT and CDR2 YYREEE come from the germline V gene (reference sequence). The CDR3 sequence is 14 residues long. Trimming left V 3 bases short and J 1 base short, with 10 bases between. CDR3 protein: CASSSEVRNTEAFF. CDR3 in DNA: TGTGCCAGCAGCTCCGAAGTGAGGAACACTGAAGCTTTCTTT. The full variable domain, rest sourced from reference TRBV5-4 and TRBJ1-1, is ETGVTQSPTHLIKTRGQQVTLRCSSQSGHNTVSWYQQALGQGPQFIFQYYREEENGRGNFPPRFSGLQFPNYSSELNVNALELDDSALYLCASSSEVRNTEAFFGQGTRLTVV.

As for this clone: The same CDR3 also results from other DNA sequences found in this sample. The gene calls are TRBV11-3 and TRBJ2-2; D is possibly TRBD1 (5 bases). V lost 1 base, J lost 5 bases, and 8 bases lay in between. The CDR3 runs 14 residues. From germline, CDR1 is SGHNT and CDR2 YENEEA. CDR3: CASSLGGNTGELFF. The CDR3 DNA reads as TGTGCCAGCAGCTTAGGGGGCAATACCGGGGAGCTGTTTTTT.

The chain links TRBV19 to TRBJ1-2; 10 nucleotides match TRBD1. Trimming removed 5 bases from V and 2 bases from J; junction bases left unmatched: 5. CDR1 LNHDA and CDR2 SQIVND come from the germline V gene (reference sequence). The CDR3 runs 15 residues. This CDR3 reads CASSFMGQGNYGYTF. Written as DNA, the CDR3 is TGTGCCAGTAGTTTTATGGGACAGGGGAACTATGGCTACACCTTC.

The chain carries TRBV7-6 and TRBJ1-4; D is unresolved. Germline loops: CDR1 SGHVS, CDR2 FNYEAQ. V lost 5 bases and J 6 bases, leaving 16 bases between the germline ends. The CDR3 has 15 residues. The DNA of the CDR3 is TGTGCCAGCAGCCTAGGCGGTGGAGGTCATGAAAAACTGTTTTTT. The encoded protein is CASSLGGGGHEKLFF.

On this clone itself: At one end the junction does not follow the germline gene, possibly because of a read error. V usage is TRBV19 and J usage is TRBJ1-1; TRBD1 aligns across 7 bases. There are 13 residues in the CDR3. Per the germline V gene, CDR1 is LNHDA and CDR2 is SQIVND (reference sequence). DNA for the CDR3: TGTGCCAGTAGTTTAGACAGGGTCACTGAAGCTTTCTTT. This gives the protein CASSLDRVTEAFF.

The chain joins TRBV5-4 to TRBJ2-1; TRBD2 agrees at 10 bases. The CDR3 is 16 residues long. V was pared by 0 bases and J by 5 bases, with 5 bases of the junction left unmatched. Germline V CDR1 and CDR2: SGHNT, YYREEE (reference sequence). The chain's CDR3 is CASSLEASGGHNEQFF. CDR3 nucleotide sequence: TGTGCCAGCAGCTTGGAAGCTAGCGGGGGCCACAATGAGCAGTTCTTC.

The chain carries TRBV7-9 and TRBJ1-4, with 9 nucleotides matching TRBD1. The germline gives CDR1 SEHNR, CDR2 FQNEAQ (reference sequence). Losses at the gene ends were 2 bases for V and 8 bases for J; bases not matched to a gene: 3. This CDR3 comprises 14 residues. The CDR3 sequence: CASSLSGQGEKLFF. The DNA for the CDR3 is TGTGCCAGCAGCTTATCCGGACAGGGGGAAAAACTGTTTTTT.

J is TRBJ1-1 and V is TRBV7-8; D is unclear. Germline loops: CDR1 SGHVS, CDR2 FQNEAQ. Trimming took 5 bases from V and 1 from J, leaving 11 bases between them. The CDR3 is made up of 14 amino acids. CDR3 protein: CASSIGRENTEAFF. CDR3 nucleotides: TGTGCCAGCAGCATAGGACGGGAGAACACTGAAGCTTTCTTT.

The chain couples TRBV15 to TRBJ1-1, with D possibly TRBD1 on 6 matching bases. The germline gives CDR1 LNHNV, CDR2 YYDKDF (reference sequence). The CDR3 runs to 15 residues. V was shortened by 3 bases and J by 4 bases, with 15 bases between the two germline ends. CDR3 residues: CATSRDSPSGTEAFF. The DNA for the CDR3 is TGTGCCACCAGCAGGGACAGTCCATCGGGCACTGAAGCTTTCTTT.

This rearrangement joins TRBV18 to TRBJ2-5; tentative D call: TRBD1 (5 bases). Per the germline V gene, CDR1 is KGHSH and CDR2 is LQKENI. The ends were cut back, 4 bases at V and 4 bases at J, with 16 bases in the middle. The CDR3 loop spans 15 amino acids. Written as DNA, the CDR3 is TGTGCCAGCTCACATAAGGGGAACGGTGTAGAGACCCAGTACTTC. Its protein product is CASSHKGNGVETQYF.

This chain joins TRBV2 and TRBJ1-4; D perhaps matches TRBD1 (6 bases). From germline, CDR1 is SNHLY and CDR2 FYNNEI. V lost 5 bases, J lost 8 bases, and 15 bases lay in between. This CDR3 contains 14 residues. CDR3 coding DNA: TGTGCCAGCAGTTTAACAGGGTCGGGGGAAAAACTGTTTTTT. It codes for CASSLTGSGEKLFF.

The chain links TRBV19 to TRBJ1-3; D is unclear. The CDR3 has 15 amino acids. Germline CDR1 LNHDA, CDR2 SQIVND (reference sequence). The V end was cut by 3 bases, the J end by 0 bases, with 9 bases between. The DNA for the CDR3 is TGTGCCAGTAGTATGGAGCAGAACTCTGGAAACACCATATATTTT. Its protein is CASSMEQNSGNTIYF.

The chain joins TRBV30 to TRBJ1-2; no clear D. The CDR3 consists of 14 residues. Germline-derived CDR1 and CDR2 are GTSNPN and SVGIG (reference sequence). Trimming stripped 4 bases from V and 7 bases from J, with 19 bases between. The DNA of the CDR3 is TGTGCCTGGACCCGGGATCGATTCGATACTGGCTACACCTTC. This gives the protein CAWTRDRFDTGYTF.

This CDR3 is CASSQAVVDNSPLHF. The DNA for the CDR3 is TGTGCCAGCAGTCAGGCCGTCGTCGATAATTCACCCCTCCACTTT. The chain carries TRBV7-8 and TRBJ1-6; the D is unclear. The CDR3 is 15 residues long. Germline values: CDR1 SGHVS, CDR2 FQNEAQ. V shed 6 bases and J shed 5 bases, with 14 bases lying between them.

The CDR3 sequence: CASSLEGQGAYYGYTF. As DNA, the CDR3 is TGTGCCAGCAGCTTAGAAGGACAGGGGGCCTACTATGGCTACACCTTC. The rearrangement uses TRBV7-9 and TRBJ1-2; TRBD1 matches at 11 bases. From germline, CDR1 is SEHNR and CDR2 FQNEAQ (reference sequence). The CDR3 has 16 residues. V trimming: 1 base; J trimming: 3 bases; junction bases outside the gene matches: 4.

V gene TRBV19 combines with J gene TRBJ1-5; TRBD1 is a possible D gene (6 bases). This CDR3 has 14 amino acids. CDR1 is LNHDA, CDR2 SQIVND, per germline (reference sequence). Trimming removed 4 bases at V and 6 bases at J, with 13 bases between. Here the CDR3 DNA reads TGTGCCAGTAGTACCTCAGGGGTTGGTCAGCCCCAGCATTTT. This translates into CASSTSGVGQPQHF.

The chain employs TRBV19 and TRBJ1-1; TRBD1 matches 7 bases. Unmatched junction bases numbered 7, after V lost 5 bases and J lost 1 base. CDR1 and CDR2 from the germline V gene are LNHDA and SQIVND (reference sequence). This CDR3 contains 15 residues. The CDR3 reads CASSRTGHENTEAFF. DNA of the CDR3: TGTGCCAGTAGTCGGACAGGCCATGAGAACACTGAAGCTTTCTTT.

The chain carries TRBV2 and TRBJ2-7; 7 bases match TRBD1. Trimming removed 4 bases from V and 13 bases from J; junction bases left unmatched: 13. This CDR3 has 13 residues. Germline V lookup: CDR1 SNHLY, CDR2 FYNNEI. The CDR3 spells CASSGLGGAIFYF. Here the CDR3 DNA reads TGTGCCAGCAGTGGCCTAGGGGGCGCGATCTTTTACTTC.

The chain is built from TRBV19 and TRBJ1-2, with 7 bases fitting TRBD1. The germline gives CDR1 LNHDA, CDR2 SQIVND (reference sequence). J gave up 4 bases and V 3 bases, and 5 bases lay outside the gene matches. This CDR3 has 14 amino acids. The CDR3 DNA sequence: TGTGCCAGTAGTATTCTGGACAGGAGCTATGGCTACACCTTC. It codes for CASSILDRSYGYTF.

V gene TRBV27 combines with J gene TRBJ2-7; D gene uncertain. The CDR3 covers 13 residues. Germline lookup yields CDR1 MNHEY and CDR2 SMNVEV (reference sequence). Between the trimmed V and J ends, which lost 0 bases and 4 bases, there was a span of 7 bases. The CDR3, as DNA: TGTGCCAGCAGTTTATCGAGAGCGTACGAGCAGTACTTC. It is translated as CASSLSRAYEQYF.

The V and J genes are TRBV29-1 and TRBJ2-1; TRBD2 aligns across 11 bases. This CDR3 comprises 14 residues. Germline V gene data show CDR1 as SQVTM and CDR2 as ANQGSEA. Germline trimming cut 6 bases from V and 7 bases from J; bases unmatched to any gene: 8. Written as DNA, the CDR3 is TGCAGCGTCACCCGTGGACTAGCGGGTAATGAGCAGTTCTTC. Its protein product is CSVTRGLAGNEQFF.